A single sample is the source of the 8 T cell receptor beta chains below, sequenced in a study of OX40 agonist ivuxolimab in advanced cancers. Profiling relied on immunoSEQ multiplex PCR, and the TCRdb table lists in-frame clones only, not all of them. The sample carries under 65,000 clones, around 89% recorded once. The source was CD4+ or CD8+ T cells sorted from blood, collected in a trial of the OX40 agonist ivuxolimab. Every receptor here comes from an adult with an advanced solid tumor such as melanoma, head and neck, liver or kidney cancer.

The chain uses TRBV19 and TRBJ1-5; D may be TRBD1 (5 bases). CDR1 is LNHDA, CDR2 SQIVND, per germline (reference sequence). V was clipped by 1 base and J by 11 bases, with 21 bases between them. The CDR3 has 16 residues. The CDR3 DNA follows: TGTGCCAGTAGTATAGGAGAGAGGGGCCGCAGAGGGACCCAGCATTTT. Protein sequence: CASSIGERGRRGTQHF. The variable domain in full, with the rest retrieved from reference TRBV19 and TRBJ1-5, is DGGITQSPKYLFRKEGQNVTLSCEQNLNHDAMYWYRQDPGQGLRLIYYSQIVNDFQKGDIAEGYSVSREKKESFPLTVTSAQKNPTAFYLCASSIGERGRRGTQHFGDGTRLSIL.

The rearrangement uses TRBV6-1 and TRBJ1-2; D remains unclear. CDR1 and CDR2 (germline): MNHNS, SASEGT. The CDR3 sequence is 15 residues long. V lost 4 bases to trimming and J lost 6 bases, with 18 bases between them. CDR3 residues: CASSANPGVFNGYTF. The CDR3 DNA reads TGTGCCAGCAGTGCAAACCCGGGAGTCTTTAATGGCTACACCTTC.

The CDR3 DNA follows: TGTGCCAGCTCATCGGGGCCCTTGGATGAAAAACTGTTTTTT. Protein product: CASSSGPLDEKLFF. The rearrangement joins TRBV18 to TRBJ1-4, with D maybe TRBD1 (5 bases). The CDR3 spans 14 residues. CDR1 is KGHSH, CDR2 LQKENI, per germline. V was trimmed by 5 bases and J by 6 bases, leaving 13 bases between them.

The rearrangement links TRBV19 to TRBJ1-2, with a possible D match to TRBD1 (6 bases). There are 17 residues in the CDR3. The germline V gene encodes CDR1 LNHDA and CDR2 SQIVND (reference sequence). Trimming took off 2 bases at V and 3 bases at J, with 19 bases between the two ends. CDR3: CASSILGTQESYYGYTF. CDR3 sequence (DNA): TGTGCCAGTAGTATATTGGGGACACAAGAATCTTACTATGGCTACACCTTC.

The CDR3 is CASSPLGEANYGYTF. CDR3 nucleotide sequence: TGTGCCAGCTCACCACTAGGGGAAGCTAACTATGGCTACACCTTC. The chain has TRBV18 and TRBJ1-2; maybe TRBD1 (5 bases). CDR1 is KGHSH, CDR2 LQKENI, per germline. Trimming cost V 1 base and J 0 bases, with 9 bases left between them. The CDR3 runs 15 residues.

The rearrangement joins TRBV29-1 to TRBJ1-2; no clear D gene. From germline, CDR1 is SQVTM and CDR2 ANQGSEA. Trimming shortened V by 0 bases and J by 7 bases, and 18 bases separated the two germline ends. The CDR3 has 15 residues. CDR3 protein: CSVEDRPGSGGGYTF. CDR3 DNA sequence: TGCAGCGTTGAAGATAGGCCGGGCTCTGGTGGTGGCTACACCTTC.

This chain joins TRBV10-1 and TRBJ2-7; D gene unclear. The germline CDR1 and CDR2 sequences are WNHNN and SYGVQD (reference sequence). The V end was cut by 4 bases, the J end by 6 bases, with 10 bases between. The CDR3 has 12 residues. This CDR3 is CASSGDSGEQYF. The CDR3 DNA sequence: TGCGCCAGCAGTGGAGACTCAGGCGAGCAGTACTTC.

This clone was counted once. The V call is TRBV19, the J call TRBJ1-5, with D perhaps matching TRBD1 (5 bases). The V end lost 7 bases, the J end lost 7 bases, and 17 bases lay between the germline ends. Germline lookup yields CDR1 LNHDA and CDR2 SQIVND (reference sequence). The CDR3 is 14 residues long. CDR3 amino acids: CASIPSGAGQPQHF. The CDR3, as DNA: TGTGCCAGTATCCCGAGCGGGGCTGGGCAGCCCCAGCATTTT.